This T cell receptor beta chain originates from a study of blood T cell repertoires in COVID-19. The overall study: There were acute and convalescent COVID-19 samples, and they came from the United States, Italy and Spain. Nucleic acid was either cDNA or gDNA, and it came from T cells, B-cell-depleted T cells, or PBMCs.

Trimming took 6 bases from V and 0 from J, leaving 12 bases between them. The germline V gene encodes CDR1 MNHEY and CDR2 SVGAGI. This CDR3 spans 15 amino acids. This clone was detected once. In the study's own analysis: Researchers report that nucleated cell counts were estimated from reference gene primer amplification. Clones were sequenced by immunoSEQ multiplex PCR, and TCRdb holds only the in-frame ones, with some missing. V and J calls and clone size are copied from that table; D and trimming were computed from the DNA. The sample records around 170,000 clones, around 90% being singletons. The sequencing sample was made of peripheral blood. The chain joins TRBV6-5 to TRBJ1-3, with D unclear. The sequence was collected from a man between 60 and 70 years old with acute or convalescent COVID-19. The CDR3 protein is CASSTTRYSGNTIYF. The CDR3 nucleotides are TGTGCCAGCAGCACAACTAGATACTCTGGAAACACCATATATTTT.